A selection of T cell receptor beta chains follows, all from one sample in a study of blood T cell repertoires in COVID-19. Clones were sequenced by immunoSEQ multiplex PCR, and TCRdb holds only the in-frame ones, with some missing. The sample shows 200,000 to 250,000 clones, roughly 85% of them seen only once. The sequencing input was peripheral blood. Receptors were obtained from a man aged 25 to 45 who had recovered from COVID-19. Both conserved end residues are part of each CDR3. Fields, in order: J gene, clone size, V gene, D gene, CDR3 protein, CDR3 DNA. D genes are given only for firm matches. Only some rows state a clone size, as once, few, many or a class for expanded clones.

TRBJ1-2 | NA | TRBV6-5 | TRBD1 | CASSYSRTGTNYGYTF | TGTGCCAGCAGTTACTCCCGGACAGGAACCAACTATGGCTACACCTTC
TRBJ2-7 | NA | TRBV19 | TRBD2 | CASSIGFERGVYEQYF | TGTGCCAGTAGTATTGGGTTTGAGCGGGGGGTCTACGAGCAGTACTTC
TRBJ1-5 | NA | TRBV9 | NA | CASSVGEGPKGPQHF | TGTGCCAGCAGCGTAGGGGAGGGCCCTAAGGGTCCCCAGCATTTT
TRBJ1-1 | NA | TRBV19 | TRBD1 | CASGTGAFF | TGTGCCAGTGGGACAGGTGCTTTCTTT
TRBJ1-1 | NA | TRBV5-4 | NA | CASSLPGLRSTEAFF | TGTGCCAGCAGCCTACCGGGACTTCGGTCCACTGAAGCTTTCTTT
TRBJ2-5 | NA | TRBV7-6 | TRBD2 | CASSLGSTSYQETQYF | TGTGCCAGCAGCTTAGGGTCGACTAGCTACCAAGAGACCCAGTACTTC
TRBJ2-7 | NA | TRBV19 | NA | CASSIFAGKFEQYF | TGTGCCAGTAGTATTTTCGCAGGGAAATTCGAGCAGTACTTC
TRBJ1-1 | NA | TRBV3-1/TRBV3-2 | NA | CASSPSWGDDTEAFF | TGTGCCAGCAGCCCTTCATGGGGGGACGACACTGAAGCTTTCTTT
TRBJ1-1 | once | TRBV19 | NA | CASKWSRNTEAFF | TGTGCCAGTAAGTGGAGCAGGAACACTGAAGCTTTCTTT
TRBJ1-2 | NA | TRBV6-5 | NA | CASSYSSLDSYGYTF | TGTGCCAGCAGTTACTCGAGCCTGGACAGCTATGGCTACACCTTC
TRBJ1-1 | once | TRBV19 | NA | CASSWVGGNTEAFF | TGTGCCAGTAGTTGGGTCGGCGGGAACACTGAAGCTTTCTTT
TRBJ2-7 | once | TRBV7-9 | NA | CASSLDPAGSYEQYF | TGTGCCAGCAGCTTAGACCCGGCAGGATCCTACGAGCAGTACTTC
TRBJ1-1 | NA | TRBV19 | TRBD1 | CASSVDRVGGTEAFF | TGTGCCAGTAGTGTCGACAGGGTCGGGGGCACTGAAGCTTTCTTT
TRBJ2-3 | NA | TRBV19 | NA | CASKHRASTDTQYF | TGTGCCAGCAAACACAGGGCTAGCACAGATACGCAGTATTTT
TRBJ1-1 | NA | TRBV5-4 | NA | CASSFRLRDTEAFF | TGTGCCAGCAGCTTTCGGTTACGAGACACTGAAGCTTTCTTT
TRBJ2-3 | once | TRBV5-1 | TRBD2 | CASSFRGGFTDTQYF | TGCGCCAGCAGCTTCCGGGGGGGCTTCACAGATACGCAGTATTTT
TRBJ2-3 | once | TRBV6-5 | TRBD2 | CASSYLSGGAVHTQYF | TGTGCCAGCAGTTACCTTAGCGGGGGGGCAGTTCATACGCAGTATTTT
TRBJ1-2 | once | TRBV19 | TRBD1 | CASRPMPGTGGGGYTF | TGTGCCAGTAGGCCGATGCCCGGGACAGGGGGCGGAGGCTACACCTTC
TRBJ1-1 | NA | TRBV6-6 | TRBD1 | CASSWTGGNTEAFF | TGTGCCAGCAGTTGGACAGGGGGGAACACTGAAGCTTTCTTT
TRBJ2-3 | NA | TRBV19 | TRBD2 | CASSIAGGDTQYF | TGTGCCAGTAGTATAGCGGGAGGAGATACGCAGTATTTT
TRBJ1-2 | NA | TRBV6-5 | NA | CATTYARGASGGYTF | TGTGCCACAACCTACGCCCGGGGGGCGTCGGGTGGCTACACCTTC
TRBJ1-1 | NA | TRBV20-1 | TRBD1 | CSARDQGVAFF | TGCAGTGCTAGAGATCAGGGGGTGGCTTTCTTT
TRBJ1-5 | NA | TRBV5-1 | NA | CASSLARDQPQHF | TGCGCCAGCAGCTTGGCCAGGGATCAGCCCCAGCATTTT
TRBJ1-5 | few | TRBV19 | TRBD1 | CASSIGGTDQPQHF | TGTGCCAGTAGTATAGGGGGGACAGATCAGCCCCAGCATTTT
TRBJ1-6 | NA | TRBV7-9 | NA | CASSQGTSDSPLHF | TGTGCCAGCAGCCAGGGGACTAGTGATTCACCCCTCCACTTT
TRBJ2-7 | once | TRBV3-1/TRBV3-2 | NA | CASSLDQSYEQYF | TGTGCCAGCAGTCTCGATCAGTCCTACGAGCAGTACTTC
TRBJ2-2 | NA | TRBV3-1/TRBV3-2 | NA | CASSLGGVPGELFF | TGTGCCAGCAGCCTAGGGGGGGTTCCCGGGGAGCTGTTTTTT
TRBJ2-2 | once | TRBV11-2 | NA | CASSLVENTGELFF | TGTGCCAGCAGCTTAGTAGAGAACACCGGGGAGCTGTTTTTT
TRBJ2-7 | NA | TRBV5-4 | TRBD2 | CASSPVGTSRYEQYF | TGTGCCAGCAGCCCTGTCGGGACTAGTCGCTACGAGCAGTACTTC
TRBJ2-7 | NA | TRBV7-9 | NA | CASSLASLLLYEQYF | TGTGCCAGCAGCTTAGCCTCCCTCCTCCTCTACGAGCAGTACTTC
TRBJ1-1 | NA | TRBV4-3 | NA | CASSQSYEGTEAFF | TGCGCCAGCAGCCAGTCTTACGAGGGTACCGAAGCTTTCTTT
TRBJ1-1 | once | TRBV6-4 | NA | CASSDGGEAFF | TGTGCCAGCAGTGACGGAGGGGAAGCTTTCTTT
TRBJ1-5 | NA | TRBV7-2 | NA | CASSLKGGHQPQHF | TGTGCCAGCAGCCTCAAAGGGGGACATCAGCCCCAGCATTTT
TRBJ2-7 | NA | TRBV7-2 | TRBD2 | CASSLLGGFRYEQYF | TGTGCCAGCAGCTTACTGGGGGGGTTTCGTTACGAGCAGTACTTC
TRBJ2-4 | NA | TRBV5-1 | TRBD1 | CASSTGTGGGRGGNIQYF | TGCGCCAGCAGCACCGGGACAGGGGGCGGTCGGGGTGGAAACATTCAGTACTTC
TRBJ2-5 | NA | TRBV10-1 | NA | CASAIGLGQETQYF | TGCGCCAGCGCTATTGGACTGGGACAAGAGACCCAGTACTTC
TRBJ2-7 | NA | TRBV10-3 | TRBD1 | CAIRGDLRTGPVYEQYF | TGTGCCATCAGGGGAGACTTAAGGACAGGGCCGGTCTACGAGCAGTACTTC
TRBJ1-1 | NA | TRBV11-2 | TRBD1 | CASSLQGGNTEAFF | TGTGCCAGCAGCCTACAGGGGGGGAACACTGAAGCTTTCTTT
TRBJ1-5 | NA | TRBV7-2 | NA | CASSLVRNQPQHF | TGTGCCAGCAGTTTAGTCCGGAATCAGCCCCAGCATTTT
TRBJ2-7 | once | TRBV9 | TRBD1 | CASSLTTGVEYEQYF | TGTGCCAGCAGCTTAACGACAGGGGTAGAGTACGAGCAGTACTTC
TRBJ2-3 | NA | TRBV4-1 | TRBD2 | CASSQGLAGGKDTQYF | TGCGCCAGCAGCCAAGGACTAGCGGGGGGGAAAGATACGCAGTATTTT
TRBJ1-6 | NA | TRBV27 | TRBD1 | CASSSRTGFGWEGDSPLHF | TGTGCCAGCAGTTCCCGGACAGGGTTCGGGTGGGAGGGTGATTCACCCCTCCACTTT
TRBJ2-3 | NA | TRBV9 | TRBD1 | CASSFRDRVEIDTQYF | TGTGCCAGCAGTTTCCGGGACAGGGTTGAGATAGATACGCAGTATTTT
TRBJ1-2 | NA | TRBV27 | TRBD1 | CASSYGQAFGYTF | TGTGCCAGCAGTTACGGACAGGCTTTTGGCTACACCTTC
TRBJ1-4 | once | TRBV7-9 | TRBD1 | CASSWTGSEKLFF | TGTGCCAGCAGTTGGACAGGGAGTGAAAAACTGTTTTTT
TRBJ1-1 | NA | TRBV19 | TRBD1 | CASSPRDREPEAFF | TGTGCCAGTAGTCCGCGGGACAGGGAACCTGAAGCTTTCTTT
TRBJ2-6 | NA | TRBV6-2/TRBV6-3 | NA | CASSYEGSGANVLTF | TGTGCCAGCAGTTACGAGGGCTCTGGGGCCAACGTCCTGACTTTC
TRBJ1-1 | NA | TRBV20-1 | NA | CSASEGGKAFF | TGCAGTGCTAGTGAAGGAGGGAAAGCTTTCTTT
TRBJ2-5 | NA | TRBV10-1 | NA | CASNRTVLGETQYF | TGCGCCAGCAATAGGACAGTCTTGGGAGAGACCCAGTACTTC
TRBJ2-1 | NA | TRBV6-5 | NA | CASTPGSYNEQFF | TGTGCCAGCACCCCGGGTTCCTACAATGAGCAGTTCTTC
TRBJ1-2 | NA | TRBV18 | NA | CASSPQGDGYTF | TGTGCCAGCTCACCACAAGGGGATGGCTACACCTTC
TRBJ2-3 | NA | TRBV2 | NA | CASSTAQLRDNTQYF | TGTGCCAGCAGTACTGCACAGCTCCGGGATAATACGCAGTATTTT
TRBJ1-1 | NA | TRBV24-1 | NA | CATTVGRAFF | TGTGCCACCACGGTGGGGCGAGCTTTCTTT
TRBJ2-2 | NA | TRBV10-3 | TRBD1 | CAISVFQGVGGELFF | TGTGCCATCAGTGTGTTCCAGGGGGTCGGCGGGGAGCTGTTTTTT
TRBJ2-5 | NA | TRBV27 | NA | CASSLLGTVQETQYF | TGTGCCAGCAGTTTACTCGGTACGGTCCAAGAGACCCAGTACTTC
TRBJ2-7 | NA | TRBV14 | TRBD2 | CASSQTGGGEQYF | TGTGCCAGCAGCCAAACGGGGGGGGGCGAGCAGTACTTC
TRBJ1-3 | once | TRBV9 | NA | CASSEGHAGSGNTIYF | TGTGCCAGCAGCGAGGGGCATGCAGGCTCTGGAAACACCATATATTTT
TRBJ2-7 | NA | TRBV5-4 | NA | CASSLGLDPHEQYF | TGTGCCAGCAGCTTGGGCCTAGACCCCCACGAGCAGTACTTC
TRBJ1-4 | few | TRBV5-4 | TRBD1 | CASSLRRGQGANEKLFF | TGTGCCAGCAGCTTACGACGGGGGCAGGGGGCTAATGAAAAACTGTTTTTT